The next 13 T cell receptor beta chains were all read from a single sample in a study of blood T cell repertoires in COVID-19. Data came from immunoSEQ multiplex PCR; TCRdb stores just in-frame clones and leaves some out. The data contain 250,000 to 350,000 clones, 88% of them singletons. Sequenced material: PBMCs or T cells enriched from blood (not recorded which). The source is a woman in her 30s who had recovered from COVID-19.

This chain uses TRBV7-9 with TRBJ1-3; TRBD1 matches at 7 bases. The CDR3 consists of 15 residues. The V gene's germline CDR1 is SEHNR and CDR2 FQNEAQ (reference sequence). J was trimmed by 0 bases and V by 5 bases; bases with no gene match: 4. The CDR3 sequence: CASSRGTASGNTIYF. CDR3 nucleotide sequence: TGTGCCAGCAGCCGCGGGACAGCCTCTGGAAACACCATATATTTT.

The V and J genes are TRBV2 and TRBJ2-3, with D maybe TRBD1 (5 bases). CDR1 and CDR2 (germline): SNHLY, FYNNEI. Trimming pared 6 bases from V and 2 bases from J, leaving 15 bases between. The CDR3 totals 15 residues. The CDR3, as DNA: TGTGCCAGCAGCTATGGACATCAATCCACAGATACGCAGTATTTT. Translation gives CASSYGHQSTDTQYF.

The rearrangement links TRBV7-2 to TRBJ1-5; D is ambiguous. The CDR3 has 14 residues. From germline, CDR1 is SGHTA and CDR2 FQGNSA. V was cut by 1 base and J by 4 bases, with 8 bases left in between. CDR3 residues: CASSLGQENQPQHF. CDR3 in DNA: TGTGCCAGCAGCTTAGGCCAGGAAAATCAGCCCCAGCATTTT.

The chain combines TRBV18 with TRBJ2-1; maybe TRBD1 (5 bases). The germline CDR1 and CDR2 sequences are KGHSH and LQKENI. Deletions cut 2 bases from V and 8 bases from J, with 22 bases between. The CDR3 runs to 17 residues. CDR3 DNA sequence: TGTGCCAGCTCACCATTGCCTTTGCCAGGGAATGTTCATGAGCAGTTCTTC. Translated: CASSPLPLPGNVHEQFF. The variable domain in full, with the rest retrieved from reference TRBV18 and TRBJ2-1, is NAGVMQNPRHLVRRRGQEARLRCSPMKGHSHVYWYRQLPEEGLKFMVYLQKENIIDESGMPKERFSAEFPKEGPSILRIQQVVRGDSAAYFCASSPLPLPGNVHEQFFGPGTRLTVL.

This chain links TRBV9 with TRBJ2-7, with D possibly being TRBD1 (5 bases). V dropped 0 bases and J dropped 2 bases, with 12 bases sitting between them. The germline CDR1 and CDR2 sequences are SGDLS and YYNGEE. CDR3 length: 15 amino acids. The CDR3 protein is CASSVVDSPAYEQYF. CDR3 DNA sequence: TGTGCCAGCAGCGTAGTTGACAGCCCTGCCTACGAGCAGTACTTC. The complete variable domain, with remaining parts taken from reference TRBV9 and TRBJ2-7, reads DSGVTQTPKHLITATGQRVTLRCSPRSGDLSVYWYQQSLDQGLQFLIQYYNGEERAKGNILERFSAQQFPDLHSELNLSSLELGDSALYFCASSVVDSPAYEQYFGPGTRLTVT.

The chain joins TRBV5-1 to TRBJ1-4; D possibly corresponds to TRBD1 (5 bases). This CDR3 region has 14 residues. Trimming stripped 3 bases from V and 4 bases from J, with 10 bases between. Germline values: CDR1 SGHRS, CDR2 YFSETQ. In nucleotides, the CDR3 is TGCGCCAGCAGCTCGGGGGATATTAATGAAAAACTGTTTTTT. Its translation is CASSSGDINEKLFF. The complete variable domain, with remaining parts taken from reference TRBV5-1 and TRBJ1-4, reads KAGVTQTPRYLIKTRGQQVTLSCSPISGHRSVSWYQQTPGQGLQFLFEYFSETQRNKGNFPGRFSGRQFSNSRSEMNVSTLELGDSALYLCASSSGDINEKLFFGSGTQLSVL.

The rearrangement links TRBV5-1 to TRBJ1-2; D remains ambiguous. Trimming took 0 bases from V and 6 from J, leaving 9 bases between them. The V gene's germline CDR1 is SGHRS and CDR2 YFSETQ. CDR3 length: 13 amino acids. CDR3 in DNA: TGCGCCAGCAGCTTGGTCGGGTCGGATGGCTACACCTTC. Encoded protein: CASSLVGSDGYTF.

The chain combines TRBV5-4 with TRBJ1-3; D gene ambiguous. With 4 bases removed from V and 1 base from J, the gap between germline ends came to 12 bases. The CDR3 sequence is 15 residues long. Germline-derived CDR1 and CDR2 are SGHNT and YYREEE (reference sequence). CDR3 sequence reads: CASSETYGSGNTIYF. For the CDR3, the DNA is TGTGCCAGCAGCGAAACTTACGGGTCTGGAAACACCATATATTTT.

The table lists this clone with a count of one. CDR3 sequence reads: CASSPSVRTTYEQYF. The CDR3 DNA reads TGTGCCAGCAGTCCCAGTGTAAGGACAACCTACGAGCAGTACTTC. The V gene is TRBV6-5, the J gene TRBJ2-7; a possible D gene is TRBD1 (5 bases). The CDR3 is 15 residues long. The V end lost 5 bases, the J end lost 2 bases, and 16 bases lay between the germline ends. The germline CDR1 and CDR2 sequences are MNHEY and SVGAGI.

J is TRBJ1-1 and V is TRBV20-1; 7 bases align to TRBD1. This CDR3 contains 10 residues. The germline gives CDR1 DFQATT, CDR2 SNEGSKA (reference sequence). The V and J ends lost 6 bases and 10 bases, in that order; junction bases with no gene match: 5. This chain's CDR3 is CSAGAGGAFF. The DNA of the CDR3 is TGCAGTGCGGGGGCAGGGGGAGCTTTCTTT.

The chain joins TRBV4-1 to TRBJ2-7; D perhaps matches TRBD1 (5 bases). The CDR3 runs to 14 residues. Trimming took 4 bases from V and 4 from J, leaving 14 bases between them. The germline V gene has CDR1 MGHRA and CDR2 YSYEKL. The CDR3, as DNA: TGCGCCAGCAGCCCCACTGCCCCAGGGTACGAGCAGTACTTC. Its translation is CASSPTAPGYEQYF.

J is TRBJ2-1 and V is TRBV2; a weak D match, TRBD2 (5 bases). The CDR3 runs 16 residues. CDR1 and CDR2 (germline): SNHLY, FYNNEI. V was shortened by 3 bases and J by 0 bases, with 12 bases between the two germline ends. The CDR3 is CASSDERKSSYNEQFF. The DNA for the CDR3 is TGTGCCAGCAGTGACGAGCGGAAGAGCTCCTACAATGAGCAGTTCTTC.

The genes are TRBV5-1 and TRBJ2-1, with TRBD2 matching over 10 bases. Germline loops: CDR1 SGHRS, CDR2 YFSETQ. The CDR3 is 17 residues long. The V gene end was trimmed by 0 bases and the J gene end by 7 bases; junction bases not matched to a gene: 10. The CDR3 nucleotides are TGCGCCAGCAGCTTGGGACGGGGACTAGCGACTTTGAATGAGCAGTTCTTC. As protein: CASSLGRGLATLNEQFF. Looking up the rest from reference TRBV5-1 and TRBJ2-1 gives the full variable domain: KAGVTQTPRYLIKTRGQQVTLSCSPISGHRSVSWYQQTPGQGLQFLFEYFSETQRNKGNFPGRFSGRQFSNSRSEMNVSTLELGDSALYLCASSLGRGLATLNEQFFGPGTRLTVL.